This T cell receptor beta chain was recorded in a study of spatial heterogeneity in lung cancer. This CDR3 spans 16 amino acids. Looked up from germline, CDR1 is SEHNR and CDR2 is FQNEAQ (reference sequence). V lost 1 base, J lost 7 bases, and 17 bases lay in between. This clonotype was seen a handful of times. Its antigen is unknown. Indicated time point: sample taken at primary tumor resection. No cells were sorted before sequencing. The whole RNA sequenced was extracted from tumor, nontumor lung or frozen PBMC. Regarding the study as a whole: Tumor TCRs that were ubiquitous and expanded showed up in blood more at resection than follow-up.

Every TCR cDNA molecule bore a unique molecular identifier. TCRdb used MiXCR to reprocess the 5' RACE reads, holding one entry per CDR3 protein. The sample consists of under 20,000 distinct CDR3 sequences, about 20% of them appearing once. The source material was PBMCs, sampled at surgery. This chain connects TRBV7-9 to TRBJ2-1, with D unclear. The sequence was collected from a male donor with early-stage non-small cell lung cancer. The CDR3 region is CASSLVPRLEWNEQFF. The CDR3 coding sequence is TGTGCCAGCAGCTTAGTCCCTAGACTCGAATGGAATGAGCAGTTCTTC. Drawing the rest from reference TRBV7-9 and TRBJ2-1, the complete variable domain is DTGVSQNPRHKITKRGQNVTFRCDPISEHNRLYWYRQTLGQGPEFLTYFQNEAQLEKSRLLSDRFSAERPKGSFSTLEIQRTEQGDSAMYLCASSLVPRLEWNEQFFGPGTRLTVL.